This TCR beta chain derives from a study of siplizumab effects on memory and regulatory T cells. This clone was counted a few times. Its antigen is as yet unknown. The J segment lost 2 bases and the V segment lost 3 bases, leaving 8 bases of the junction unmatched. This CDR3 region has 15 residues. Germline V gene data show CDR1 as SQVTM and CDR2 as ANQGSEA. The assay was immunoSEQ multiplex PCR, and TCRdb's table has in-frame clones only and misses some. This sample has roughly 9,200 clones; 40% occur once, and the top ten carry roughly 8%. Mixed lymphocyte reaction cells underwent 6 to 7 days of coculture at 37°C.

The sequencing sample was made of CFSE-low (dividing) CD4+ T cells sorted from an allogeneic mixed lymphocyte reaction. The receptor was isolated from a human donor in good health; the cells came from an allogeneic mixed lymphocyte reaction. The gene calls are TRBV29-1 and TRBJ2-3; 7 positions agree with TRBD1. In DNA form, the CDR3 reads TGCAGCGTTGACCTGCTCGGGACAGCCACAGATACGCAGTATTTT. Its translation: CSVDLLGTATDTQYF.